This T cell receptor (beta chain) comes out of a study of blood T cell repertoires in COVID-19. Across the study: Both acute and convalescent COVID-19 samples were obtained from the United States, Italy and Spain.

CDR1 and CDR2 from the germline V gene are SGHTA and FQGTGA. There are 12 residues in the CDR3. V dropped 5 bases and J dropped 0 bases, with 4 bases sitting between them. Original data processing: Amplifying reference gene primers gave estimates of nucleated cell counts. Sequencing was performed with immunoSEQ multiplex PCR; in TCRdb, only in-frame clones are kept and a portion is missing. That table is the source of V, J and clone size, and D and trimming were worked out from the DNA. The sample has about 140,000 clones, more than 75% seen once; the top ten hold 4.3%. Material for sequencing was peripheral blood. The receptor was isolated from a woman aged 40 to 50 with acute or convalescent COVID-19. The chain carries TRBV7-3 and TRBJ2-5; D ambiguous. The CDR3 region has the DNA TGTGCCAGCAGCCCGTACCAAGAGACCCAGTACTTC. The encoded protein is CASSPYQETQYF.